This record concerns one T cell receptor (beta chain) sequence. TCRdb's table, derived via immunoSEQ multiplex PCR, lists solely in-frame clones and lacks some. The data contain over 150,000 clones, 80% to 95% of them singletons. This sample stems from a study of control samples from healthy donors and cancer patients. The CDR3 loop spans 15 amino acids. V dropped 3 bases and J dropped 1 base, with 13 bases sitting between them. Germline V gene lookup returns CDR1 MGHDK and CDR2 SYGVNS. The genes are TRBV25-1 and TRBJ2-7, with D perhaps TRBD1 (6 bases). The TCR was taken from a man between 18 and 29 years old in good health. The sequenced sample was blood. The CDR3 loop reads CASSDLGTPSYEQYF. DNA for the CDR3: TGTGCCAGCAGTGACCTCGGGACACCTTCCTACGAGCAGTACTTC.